The 30 T cell receptor beta chains reported below all come from one sample, sequenced in a study of CD8 T cells in Susac syndrome. The RNA input was 0.5 to 1 ug, and it was reverse transcribed with random hexamers. TCRdb itself ran the immunoSEQ multiplex PCR reads through MiXCR, one entry per CDR3 protein. The sample consists of over 95,000 distinct CDR3 sequences, just under 95% of them appearing once. Sequencing was done on a sample of CD8+ T cells from PBMCs. These receptors were obtained from a human donor in good health.

The rearrangement links TRBV12-3 or TRBV12-4 to TRBJ2-3; D remains unclear. V lost 8 bases, J lost 2 bases, and 8 bases lay in between. This CDR3 region has 12 residues. The CDR3 DNA reads TGTGCCAGCCAGACCGTCACAGATACGCAGTATTTT. Translation gives CASQTVTDTQYF.

The gene calls are TRBV19 and TRBJ2-5, with D unresolved. The CDR3 is 14 amino acids. Trimming took off 2 bases at V and 1 base at J, with 8 bases between the two ends. Germline values: CDR1 LNHDA, CDR2 SQIVND (reference sequence). The CDR3 coding sequence is TGTGCCAGTAGTATAAGTGGCAGCCAAGAGACCCAGTACTTC. Translated: CASSISGSQETQYF.

CDR3: CSAPGRSYTEAFF. DNA of the CDR3: TGCAGTGCCCCGGGGAGATCTTACACTGAAGCTTTCTTT. The chain is built from TRBV20-1 and TRBJ1-1; D call uncertain. Germline V gene sequence: CDR1 DFQATT, CDR2 SNEGSKA (reference sequence). The V end lost 6 bases, the J end lost 3 bases, and 14 bases lay between the germline ends. This CDR3 is 13 amino acids long.

The chain has TRBV7-2 and TRBJ2-2; 10 bases agree with TRBD1. V dropped 5 bases and J dropped 7; count of bases not matched to a gene: 7. The CDR3 extends over 15 amino acids. CDR1 is SGHTA and CDR2 is FQGNSA in the germline V gene. The DNA for the CDR3 is TGTGCCAGCAGCCGCGGACAGGGGGATAGCGGGGAGCTGTTTTTT. It translates to CASSRGQGDSGELFF.

The rearrangement links TRBV6-1 to TRBJ2-7; tentatively, D is TRBD1 (6 bases). The CDR3 is 14 residues long. The V end lost 1 base, the J end lost 5 bases, and 12 bases lay between the germline ends. Germline CDR1 MNHNS, CDR2 SASEGT. The CDR3 DNA is TGTGCCAGCAGTGAAGTGAGGGGGACGAACGAGCAGTACTTC. Translated: CASSEVRGTNEQYF.

The chain employs TRBV20-1 and TRBJ2-3; tentatively, D is TRBD1 or TRBD2 (5 bases each). From germline, CDR1 is DFQATT and CDR2 SNEGSKA (reference sequence). Trimming removed 7 bases from V and 2 bases from J, with 19 bases in between. This CDR3 contains 15 residues. CDR3 residues: CSVRDLKKFTDTQYF. As DNA, the CDR3 is TGCAGTGTTAGGGACCTTAAGAAGTTCACAGATACGCAGTATTTT.

This chain connects TRBV5-1 to TRBJ2-1; no reliable D call. CDR3 length: 14 residues. Looked up from germline, CDR1 is SGHRS and CDR2 is YFSETQ. V was pared by 0 bases and J by 0 bases, with 4 bases between. The CDR3 DNA reads TGCGCCAGCAGCTTGGTAGACTCCTACAATGAGCAGTTCTTC. It encodes CASSLVDSYNEQFF.

The V and J genes are TRBV5-6 and TRBJ1-2, with D uncertain. The germline V gene has CDR1 SGHDT and CDR2 YYEEEE. With 4 bases removed from V and 6 bases from J, the gap between germline ends came to 13 bases. The CDR3 is 13 amino acids. CDR3 nucleotide sequence: TGTGCCAGCAGCCAGCGACCATCTCATGGCTACACCTTC. Translation: CASSQRPSHGYTF.

The genes are TRBV7-2 and TRBJ1-4; D may be TRBD1 (6 bases). The V and J ends lost 1 base and 8 bases respectively, with 11 bases between them. Germline CDR1 and CDR2: SGHTA and FQGNSA. CDR3 length: 14 residues. Here the CDR3 reads CASSLDRVWEKLFF. CDR3 nucleotides: TGTGCCAGCAGCTTAGACAGGGTTTGGGAAAAACTGTTTTTT.

The chain links TRBV5-6 to TRBJ2-2; maybe TRBD1 (6 bases). Per the germline V gene, CDR1 is SGHDT and CDR2 is YYEEEE. V lost 4 bases, J lost 3 bases, and 22 bases lay in between. CDR3 length equals 18 residues. The CDR3 sequence: CASSPLPQGPRDTGELFF. CDR3 DNA sequence: TGTGCCAGCAGCCCCCTCCCCCAGGGGCCCCGGGACACCGGGGAGCTGTTTTTT.

The J gene is TRBJ2-7, the V gene TRBV6-2 or TRBV6-3; D gene ambiguous. Germline V CDR1 and CDR2: MNHEY, SVGEGT. Deletions cut 0 bases from V and 2 bases from J, with 8 bases between. The CDR3 is made up of 14 amino acids. CDR3 sequence (DNA): TGTGCCAGCAGTTACTCAGGGCTAACCTACGAGCAGTACTTC. Translating gives CASSYSGLTYEQYF.

The V and J genes are TRBV6-5 and TRBJ1-5; no reliable D call. The CDR3 sequence is 14 residues long. The germline V gene encodes CDR1 MNHEY and CDR2 SVGAGI. Trimming cost V 1 base and J 6 bases, with 10 bases left between them. The DNA of the CDR3 is TGTGCCAGCAGTTACTTTCCCAGAAGTCAGCCCCAGCATTTT. This sequence encodes CASSYFPRSQPQHF.

The chain joins TRBV21-1 to TRBJ1-1; TRBD1 is the table's D call and was not checked against the DNA. TRBV21-1 is described as a pseudogene. The CDR3 has 15 amino acids. The CDR3 coding sequence is TGTGCCAGCAGCAAAGTAATACGGGACAGGGGTGTTTCTTTCTTT. As protein: CASSKVIRDRGVSFF.

This chain links TRBV12-3 or TRBV12-4 with TRBJ1-2; TRBD1 matches 8 bases. V dropped 3 bases and J dropped 8; count of bases not matched to a gene: 8. The length of the CDR3 is 14 residues. CDR3 sequence (DNA): TGTGCCAGCAGTTTCGCAGGGGGCAGAGGAGGCTACACCTTC. Protein: CASSFAGGRGGYTF.

V is TRBV27 and J is TRBJ1-1, with TRBD1 matching 10 bases. Germline values: CDR1 MNHEY, CDR2 SMNVEV (reference sequence). Germline trimming cut 11 bases from V and 5 bases from J; bases unmatched to any gene: 14. The CDR3 sequence is 15 residues long. CDR3 DNA sequence: TGTGCCGCCCTCACCCCCCGGACAGGGGGGACTGAAGCTTTCTTT. This sequence encodes CAALTPRTGGTEAFF.

The chain has TRBV7-9 and TRBJ2-1; the D gene is possibly TRBD2 (5 bases). The CDR3 loop spans 16 amino acids. V dropped 0 bases and J dropped 0 bases, with 9 bases sitting between them. In germline, CDR1 is SEHNR, CDR2 FQNEAQ (reference sequence). The CDR3, as DNA: TGTGCCAGCAGCTTAGCGCTGAGCGGCTCCTACAATGAGCAGTTCTTC. Translated: CASSLALSGSYNEQFF.

This chain joins TRBV14 and TRBJ1-2; D not resolved. V lost 6 bases and J 5 bases, leaving 13 bases between the germline ends. This CDR3 has 13 residues. From germline, CDR1 is SGHDN and CDR2 FVKESK. The CDR3 protein is CASSQVVGYGYTF. Here the CDR3 DNA reads TGTGCCAGCAGTCAGGTGGTTGGGTATGGCTACACCTTC.

The V and J genes are TRBV10-2 and TRBJ2-1; D possibly uses TRBD1 or TRBD2 (5 bases each). This CDR3 contains 15 residues. The germline gives CDR1 WSHSY, CDR2 SAAADI. V was clipped by 7 bases and J by 7 bases, with 20 bases between them. The CDR3 loop is CASIHGSGPGNEQFF. Written as DNA, the CDR3 is TGCGCCAGCATCCATGGGTCGGGGCCGGGGAATGAGCAGTTCTTC.

The chain recombines TRBV6-2 or TRBV6-3 with TRBJ2-7; 7 positions match TRBD1. J gave up 2 bases and V 4 bases, and 8 bases lay outside the gene matches. Germline CDR1 MNHEY, CDR2 SVGEGT. This CDR3 is 15 amino acids long. The CDR3 loop reads CASSWIGTATYEQYF. The CDR3 DNA reads TGTGCCAGCAGTTGGATCGGGACAGCAACCTACGAGCAGTACTTC.

The rearrangement uses TRBV5-1 and TRBJ2-7; the match to TRBD1 covers 7 bases. The CDR3 covers 14 residues. J gave up 7 bases and V 4 bases, and 11 bases lay outside the gene matches. Germline V CDR1 and CDR2: SGHRS, YFSETQ. CDR3 amino acids: CASSAGQVLSEQYF. Written as DNA, the CDR3 is TGCGCCAGCAGCGCCGGACAGGTCCTCTCGGAGCAGTACTTC.

This chain uses TRBV4-2 with TRBJ2-1; 10 bases align to TRBD2. Germline V gene data show CDR1 as LGHNA and CDR2 as YNFKEQ. After removal of 0 bases from V and 5 bases from J, the junction contained 1 base not matched to a gene. CDR3 length: 15 amino acids. The CDR3: CASSQELAGNNEQFF. The CDR3, as DNA: TGTGCCAGCAGCCAAGAACTAGCGGGAAACAATGAGCAGTTCTTC.

The chain has TRBV4-3 and TRBJ1-6, with D maybe TRBD1 (6 bases). Germline V gives CDR1 LGHNA, CDR2 YSLEER. V was shortened by 1 base and J by 9 bases, with 13 bases between the two germline ends. This CDR3 contains 15 residues. CDR3: CASSQVGQGPSPLHF. DNA of the CDR3: TGCGCCAGCAGCCAAGTGGGGCAGGGGCCTTCACCCCTCCACTTT.

The chain uses TRBV30 and TRBJ1-1; 7 bases are a match to TRBD1. The CDR3 is 13 amino acids. Germline V gives CDR1 GTSNPN, CDR2 SVGIG (reference sequence). V trimming: 7 bases; J trimming: 1 base; junction bases outside the gene matches: 6. CDR3 DNA: TGTGCCTCCACCTGGACAGGGAACACTGAAGCTTTCTTT. Encoded protein: CASTWTGNTEAFF.

The chain carries TRBV6-5 and TRBJ1-1; D possibly corresponds to TRBD1 (6 bases). Deletions cut 0 bases from V and 1 base from J, with 9 bases between. Germline CDR1 MNHEY, CDR2 SVGAGI. The CDR3 totals 15 residues. The CDR3: CASSYSGAGNTEAFF. The CDR3 bases are TGTGCCAGCAGTTACTCGGGGGCGGGGAACACTGAAGCTTTCTTT.

CDR3: CASSQGGDTGELFF. CDR3 sequence (DNA): TGTGCCAGCAGCCAGGGCGGGGACACCGGGGAGCTGTTTTTT. The chain has TRBV4-2 and TRBJ2-2; D is possibly TRBD2 (6 bases). CDR3 length: 14 residues. Germline-derived CDR1 and CDR2 are LGHNA and YNFKEQ. Trimming left V 3 bases short and J 3 bases short, with 8 bases between.

The chain employs TRBV7-9 and TRBJ1-2; 11 bases match TRBD1. The CDR3 is 16 residues long. J lost 5 bases, V lost 2 bases, and 7 bases had no gene match. Germline loops: CDR1 SEHNR, CDR2 FQNEAQ (reference sequence). This chain's CDR3 is CASSLRGQGAGYGYTF. CDR3 DNA: TGTGCCAGCAGCTTACGAGGACAGGGGGCGGGGTATGGCTACACCTTC.

This chain connects TRBV5-6 to TRBJ1-2, with TRBD1 matching over 7 bases. Germline V gene lookup returns CDR1 SGHDT and CDR2 YYEEEE. The CDR3 loop spans 16 amino acids. The trim removed 0 bases at V and 8 bases at J, leaving 13 bases unmatched. CDR3 sequence: CASSLDSGQSWLGYTF. CDR3 DNA: TGTGCCAGCAGCTTGGACTCGGGACAGAGCTGGTTGGGCTACACCTTC.

The genes are TRBV3-1 and TRBJ2-7, with 10 bases that match TRBD2. CDR1 and CDR2 (germline): LGHDT, YNNKEL (reference sequence). The CDR3 spans 16 residues. V trimming: 1 base; J trimming: 5 bases; junction bases outside the gene matches: 8. The CDR3 loop reads CASSQGGASGSHEQYF. The CDR3 coding sequence is TGTGCCAGCAGCCAAGGAGGGGCTAGCGGGAGCCACGAGCAGTACTTC.

The chain uses TRBV19 and TRBJ1-1, with D possibly being TRBD1 (5 bases). Germline-derived CDR1 and CDR2 are LNHDA and SQIVND (reference sequence). Deletions cut 6 bases from V and 11 bases from J, with 25 bases between. The CDR3 runs to 15 residues. The CDR3 bases are TGTGCCAGTAGCCCATCCACGAGGCAGGGCAGAGTGGCTTTCTTT. Translation: CASSPSTRQGRVAFF.

CDR3 in amino acids: CSVFSSGPSFSQYF. CDR3 nucleotide sequence: TGCAGTGTTTTCAGTAGCGGCCCATCTTTTTCCCAGTACTTC. V gene TRBV20-1 combines with J gene TRBJ2-5, with a tentative D call TRBD2 (6 bases). The CDR3 loop spans 14 amino acids. The germline V gene encodes CDR1 DFQATT and CDR2 SNEGSKA (reference sequence). Trimming left V 7 bases short and J 9 bases short, with 24 bases between.